A selection of T cell receptor beta chains follows, all from one sample in a study of T cells in Graves' hyperthyroidism and ophthalmopathy. TCRdb reanalysed the multiplex PCR reads using MiXCR and keeps one entry per CDR3 protein. The data contain around 300,000 distinct CDR3 sequences, around 22% of them seen just once; the ten biggest clones take up about 60%. The sample was blood. The receptors were gathered from a man under 40 with Graves' ophthalmopathy. Both conserved end residues are part of each CDR3. Each record gives: clone size, J gene, V gene, D gene, CDR3 DNA, CDR3 protein. A D gene is named only where the DNA matches it firmly. Where a row states a size, it is once, few, many or the class of an expanded clone; other rows omit it.

>few|TRBJ2-1|TRBV2|.
TGTGCCAGCGGGGAAGTGCGCCACAATGAGCAGTTCTTC
CASGEVRHNEQFF
>.|TRBJ2-2|TRBV7-9|TRBD2
TGTGCCAGCGGCGGGAGGGCCCCCGGGGAGCTGTTTTTT
CASGGRAPGELFF
>few|TRBJ2-3|TRBV12-3/TRBV12-4|.
TGTGCCAGCACCCAAAGGCTAGTAGGCACAGATACGCAGTATTTT
CASTQRLVGTDTQYF
>.|TRBJ1-6|TRBV7-2|.
TGTGCCAGCAGCTTAAACACGGTGGTTAATTCACCCCTCCACTTT
CASSLNTVVNSPLHF
>few|TRBJ2-3|TRBV5-6|.
TGTGCCAGCAGCTTGACAGTGGGCCTTAGCACAGATACGCAGTATTTT
CASSLTVGLSTDTQYF
>.|TRBJ2-2|TRBV12-3/TRBV12-4|.
TGTGCCAGCAGTACTAGGGGTTCCACCGGGGAGCTGTTTTTT
CASSTRGSTGELFF
>.|TRBJ2-5|TRBV5-1|.
TGCGCCAGCGGTTCTACAGCGCAAGAGACCCAGTACTTC
CASGSTAQETQYF
>few|TRBJ2-7|TRBV4-1|TRBD2
TGCGCCAGCAGCGTCGGGACTAGCGGGCTAGTCTCCTACGAGCAGTACTTC
CASSVGTSGLVSYEQYF
>many|TRBJ2-1|TRBV6-1|TRBD2
TGTGCCACCATCGGGACTAGCAACAATGAGCAGTTCTTC
CATIGTSNNEQFF
>.|TRBJ1-1|TRBV15|.
TGTGCCACCAGCAGAGATCATGGGGACACTGAAGCTTTCTTT
CATSRDHGDTEAFF
>many|TRBJ1-6|TRBV3-1|.
TGTGCCAGCAGCCACGGACCGGCTCAGAACCTCCACTTT
CASSHGPAQNLHF
>many|TRBJ1-2|TRBV7-2|TRBD1
TGTGCCAGCAGCCGGGACAGGGAGGGCGGCTACACCTTC
CASSRDREGGYTF
>many|TRBJ1-1|TRBV2|.
TGTGCCAGCAGTGTACGACAGAACACTGAAGCTTTCTTT
CASSVRQNTEAFF
>.|TRBJ2-1|TRBV29-1|TRBD2
TGCAGCGCCGGGACTAGCGGGAGCAATGAGCAGTTCTTC
CSAGTSGSNEQFF
>.|TRBJ2-3|TRBV28|.
TGTGCCAGCAGCTCTGGGGGGGGCGCAGATACGCAGTATTTT
CASSSGGGADTQYF
>many|TRBJ2-3|TRBV5-1|.
TGCGCCAGCACCCCGGCCCCTAGCGTGAGTGATACGCAGTATTTT
CASTPAPSVSDTQYF
>many|TRBJ1-1|TRBV3-1|.
TGTGCCAGCAGCCAAGCGGGGGCGCATGAAGCTTTCTTT
CASSQAGAHEAFF
>many|TRBJ2-5|TRBV2|.
TGTGCCAGCACCATGAAAGAGACCCAGTACTTC
CASTMKETQYF
>.|TRBJ2-7|TRBV5-6|.
TGTGCCAGCAGCTTGGCCTCCCCCTACGAGCAGTACTTC
CASSLASPYEQYF
>many|TRBJ2-2|TRBV11-1|.
TGTGCCAGCAGCTCACAGCGGGACACCGGGGAGCTGTTTTTT
CASSSQRDTGELFF
>many|TRBJ1-1|TRBV6-1|.
TGTGCCAGCAGTTTCCGACGACAGGAGGGTAACACTGAAGCTTTCTTT
CASSFRRQEGNTEAFF
>few|TRBJ1-1|TRBV6-1|.
TGTGCCAGCAGCCTAACCTGGTACACTGAAGCTTTCTTT
CASSLTWYTEAFF
>.|TRBJ1-1|TRBV20-1|.
TGCAGTGCTAGACGCAGGCCCGAGAACACTGAAGCTTTCTTT
CSARRRPENTEAFF
>few|TRBJ1-4|TRBV27|TRBD1
TGTGCCAGCAGTTTAGGCCCGGACAGGCGTGAAAAACTGTTTTTT
CASSLGPDRREKLFF
>many|TRBJ1-1|TRBV30|TRBD1
TGTGCCCAGAAACAGGGGAGGGAGATGAACACTGAAGCTTTCTTT
CAQKQGREMNTEAFF
>.|TRBJ2-1|TRBV27|.
TGTGCCATCCGCCGGGGCGGAACTTACAATGAGCAGTTCTTC
CAIRRGGTYNEQFF
>few|TRBJ2-1|TRBV29-1|.
TGCAGCGTTGACCAAACGCATCCCCCCTACAATGAGCAGTTCTTC
CSVDQTHPPYNEQFF
>few|TRBJ1-2|TRBV3-1|TRBD1
TGTGCCAGCAGCCAGAGTTTGGGCAGGGGGGCTAACTATGGCTACACCTTC
CASSQSLGRGANYGYTF
>few|TRBJ2-7|TRBV9|.
TGTGCCAGCAGCCCCCTCCTGGGAGGGGGCGAGCAGTACTTC
CASSPLLGGGEQYF
>.|TRBJ2-1|TRBV27|.
TGTGCCAGCAGTTTCCGGGTCCAATTGCGAAGGGGCCCGAAAGACTCCTACAATGAGCAGTTCTTC
CASSFRVQLRRGPKDSYNEQFF
>few|TRBJ2-1|TRBV5-1|TRBD2
TGCGCCAGCAGCTTCACTAGCGGGAGTTCTAGTAGAAATGAGCAGTTCTTC
CASSFTSGSSSRNEQFF
>many|TRBJ2-5|TRBV28|.
TGTGCCAGCAGGTCGGATTGGGGGCAGGGCCCCGAGACCCAGTACTTC
CASRSDWGQGPETQYF
>.|TRBJ2-7|TRBV9|.
TGTGCCAGCCAACCGGGACTGGGACACTACGAGCAGTACTTC
CASQPGLGHYEQYF
>.|TRBJ1-2|TRBV14|.
TGTGCCAGCAGCCCGTCCGGGGCAGGGCGGAACTATGGCTACACCTTC
CASSPSGAGRNYGYTF
>few|TRBJ2-7|TRBV2|TRBD1
TGTGCCAGCAGTCCGACAGGGGCCTCCTACGAGCAGTACTTC
CASSPTGASYEQYF
>.|TRBJ1-4|TRBV5-1|.
TGCGCCAGCAGCCCCCGGGATGCAACTAATGAAAAACTGTTTTTT
CASSPRDATNEKLFF